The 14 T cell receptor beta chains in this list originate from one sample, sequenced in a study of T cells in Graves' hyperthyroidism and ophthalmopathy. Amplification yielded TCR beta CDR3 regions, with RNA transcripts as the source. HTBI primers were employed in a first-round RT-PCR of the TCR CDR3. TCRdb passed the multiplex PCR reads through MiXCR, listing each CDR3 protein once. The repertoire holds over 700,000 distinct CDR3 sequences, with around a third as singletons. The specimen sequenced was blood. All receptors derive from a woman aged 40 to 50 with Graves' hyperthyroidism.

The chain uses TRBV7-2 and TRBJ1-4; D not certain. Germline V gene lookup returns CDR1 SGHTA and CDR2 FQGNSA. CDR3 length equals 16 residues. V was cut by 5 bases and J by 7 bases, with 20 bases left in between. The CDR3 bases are TGTGCCAGCAGCCCCGGTGATGGGAGGATGCTTGAAAAACTGTTTTTT. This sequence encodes CASSPGDGRMLEKLFF.

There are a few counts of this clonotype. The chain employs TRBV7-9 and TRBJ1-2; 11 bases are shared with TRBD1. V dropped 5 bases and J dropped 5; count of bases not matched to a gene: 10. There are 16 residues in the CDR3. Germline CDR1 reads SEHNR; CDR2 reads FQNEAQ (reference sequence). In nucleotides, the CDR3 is TGTGCCAGCAGCCCCCGGACAGGGGGCAGTATTTATGGCTACACCTTC. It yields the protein CASSPRTGGSIYGYTF. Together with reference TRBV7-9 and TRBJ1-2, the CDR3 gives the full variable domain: DTGVSQNPRHKITKRGQNVTFRCDPISEHNRLYWYRQTLGQGPEFLTYFQNEAQLEKSRLLSDRFSAERPKGSFSTLEIQRTEQGDSAMYLCASSPRTGGSIYGYTFGSGTRLTVV.

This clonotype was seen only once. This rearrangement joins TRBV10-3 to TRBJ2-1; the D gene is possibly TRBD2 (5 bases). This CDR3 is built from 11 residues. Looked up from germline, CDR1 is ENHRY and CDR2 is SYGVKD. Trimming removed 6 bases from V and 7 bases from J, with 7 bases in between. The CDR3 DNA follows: TGTGCCATCAGGAGGGCTAATGAGCAGTTCTTC. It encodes CAIRRANEQFF.

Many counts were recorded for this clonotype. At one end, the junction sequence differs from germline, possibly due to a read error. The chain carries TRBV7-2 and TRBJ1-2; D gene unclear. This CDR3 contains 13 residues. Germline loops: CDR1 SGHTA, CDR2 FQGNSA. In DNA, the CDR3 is TGTGCCAGCAGCGTAGCAGTCATGAGTGGCTACACCTTC. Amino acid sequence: CASSVAVMSGYTF. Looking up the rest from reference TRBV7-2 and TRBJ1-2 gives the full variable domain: GAGVSQSPSNKVTEKGKDVELRCDPISGHTALYWYRQSLGQGLEFLIYFQGNSAPDKSGLPSDRFSAERTGGSVSTLTIQRTQQEDSAVYLCASSVAVMSGYTFGSGTRLTVV.

This chain's CDR3 is CATSRGRVQSQPQHF. The CDR3 bases are TGTGCCACCAGCAGAGGCCGGGTACAATCTCAGCCCCAGCATTTT. The chain is built from TRBV15 and TRBJ1-5, with D unresolved. The CDR3 spans 15 residues. V shed 1 base and J shed 6 bases, with 13 bases lying between them. Germline V gene lookup returns CDR1 LNHNV and CDR2 YYDKDF (reference sequence).

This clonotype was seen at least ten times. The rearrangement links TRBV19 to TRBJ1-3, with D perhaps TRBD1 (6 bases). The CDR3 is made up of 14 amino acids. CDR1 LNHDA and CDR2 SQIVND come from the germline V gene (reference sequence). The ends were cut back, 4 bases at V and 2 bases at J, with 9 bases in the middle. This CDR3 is CASSTGTPGNTIYF. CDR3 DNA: TGTGCCAGTAGTACTGGGACACCTGGAAACACCATATATTTT.

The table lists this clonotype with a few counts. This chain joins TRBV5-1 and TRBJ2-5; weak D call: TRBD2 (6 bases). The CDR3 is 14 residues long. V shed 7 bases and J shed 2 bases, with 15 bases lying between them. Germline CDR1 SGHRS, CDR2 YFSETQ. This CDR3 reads CASHLSGRQETQYF. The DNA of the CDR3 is TGCGCCAGCCACCTCTCCGGGAGACAAGAGACCCAGTACTTC.

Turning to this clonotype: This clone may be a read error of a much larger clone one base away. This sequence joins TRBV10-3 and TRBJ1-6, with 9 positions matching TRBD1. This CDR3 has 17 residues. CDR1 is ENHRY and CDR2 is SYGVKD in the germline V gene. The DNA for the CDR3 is TGTGCCACTCAACCGGACAGGGGAAGCTCCTATAATTCACCCCCCCACTTT. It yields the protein CATQPDRGSSYNSPPHF.

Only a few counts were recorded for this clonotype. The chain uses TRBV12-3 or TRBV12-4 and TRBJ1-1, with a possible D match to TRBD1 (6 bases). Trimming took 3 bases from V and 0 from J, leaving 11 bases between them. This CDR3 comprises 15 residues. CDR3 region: CASSFTRDMNTEAFF. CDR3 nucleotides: TGTGCCAGCAGTTTTACCCGGGACATGAACACTGAAGCTTTCTTT.

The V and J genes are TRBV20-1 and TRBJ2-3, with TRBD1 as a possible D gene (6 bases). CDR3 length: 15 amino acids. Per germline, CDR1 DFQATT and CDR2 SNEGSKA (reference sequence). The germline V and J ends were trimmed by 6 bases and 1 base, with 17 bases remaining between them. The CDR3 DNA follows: TGCAGTGCCGAGAAAGCAGGGGACGGCACAGATACGCAGTATTTT. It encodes CSAEKAGDGTDTQYF.

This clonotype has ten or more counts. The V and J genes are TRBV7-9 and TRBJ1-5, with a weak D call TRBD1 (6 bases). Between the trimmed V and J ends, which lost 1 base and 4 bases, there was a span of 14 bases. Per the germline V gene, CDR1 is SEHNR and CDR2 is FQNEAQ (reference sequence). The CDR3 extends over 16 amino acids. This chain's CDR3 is CASSLVRGRQNQPQHF. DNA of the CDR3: TGTGCCAGCAGCTTAGTCAGGGGCAGGCAAAATCAGCCCCAGCATTTT.

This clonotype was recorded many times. The CDR3 here is CATSDFSGTEAFF. CDR3 bases: TGTGCCACCAGTGATTTCTCGGGAACTGAAGCTTTCTTT. The chain has TRBV24-1 and TRBJ1-1; D uncertain. Trimming pared 1 base from V and 5 bases from J, leaving 7 bases between. Germline CDR1 reads KGHDR; CDR2 reads SFDVKD. CDR3 length: 13 amino acids.

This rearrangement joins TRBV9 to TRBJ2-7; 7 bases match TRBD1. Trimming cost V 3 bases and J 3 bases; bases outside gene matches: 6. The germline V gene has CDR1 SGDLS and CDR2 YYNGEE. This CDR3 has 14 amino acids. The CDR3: CASSAGTAVYEQYF. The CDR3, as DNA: TGTGCCAGCAGCGCCGGGACAGCCGTCTACGAGCAGTACTTC.

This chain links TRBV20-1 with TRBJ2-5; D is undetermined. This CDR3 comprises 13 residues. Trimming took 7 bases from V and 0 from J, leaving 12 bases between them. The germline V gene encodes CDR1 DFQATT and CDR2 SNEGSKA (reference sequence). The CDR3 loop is CSESRSNQETQYF. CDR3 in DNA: TGCAGTGAATCTAGGTCTAACCAAGAGACCCAGTACTTC.